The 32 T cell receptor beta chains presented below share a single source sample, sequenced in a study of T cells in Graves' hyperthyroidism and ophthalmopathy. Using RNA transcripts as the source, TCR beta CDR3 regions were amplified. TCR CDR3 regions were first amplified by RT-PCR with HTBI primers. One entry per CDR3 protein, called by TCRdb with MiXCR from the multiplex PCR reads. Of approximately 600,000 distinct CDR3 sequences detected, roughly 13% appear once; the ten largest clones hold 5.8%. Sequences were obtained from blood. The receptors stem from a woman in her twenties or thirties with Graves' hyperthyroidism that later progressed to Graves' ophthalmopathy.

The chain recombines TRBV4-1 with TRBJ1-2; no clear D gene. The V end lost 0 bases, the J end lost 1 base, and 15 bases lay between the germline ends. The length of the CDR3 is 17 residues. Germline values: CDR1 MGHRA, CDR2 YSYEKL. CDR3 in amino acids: CASSQDRQAGVNYGYTF. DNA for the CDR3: TGCGCCAGCAGCCAAGATCGGCAGGCAGGAGTTAACTATGGCTACACCTTC.

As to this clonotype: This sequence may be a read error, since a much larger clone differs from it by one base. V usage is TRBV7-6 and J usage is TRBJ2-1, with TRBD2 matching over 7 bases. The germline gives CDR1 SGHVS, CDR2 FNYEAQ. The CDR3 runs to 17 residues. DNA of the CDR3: TGTGCCAGCAGCTTAGCTCTTGCTAGCGGTTCCTACAATGAGCGGTTCTTC. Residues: CASSLALASGSYNERFF.

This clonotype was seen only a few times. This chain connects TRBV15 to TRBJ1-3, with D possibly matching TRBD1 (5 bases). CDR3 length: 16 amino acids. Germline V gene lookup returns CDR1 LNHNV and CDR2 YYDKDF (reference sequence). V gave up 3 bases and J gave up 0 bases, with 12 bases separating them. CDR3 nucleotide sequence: TGTGCCACCAGCAGCTTAGGGGTTCTCTCTGGAAACACCATATATTTT. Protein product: CATSSLGVLSGNTIYF.

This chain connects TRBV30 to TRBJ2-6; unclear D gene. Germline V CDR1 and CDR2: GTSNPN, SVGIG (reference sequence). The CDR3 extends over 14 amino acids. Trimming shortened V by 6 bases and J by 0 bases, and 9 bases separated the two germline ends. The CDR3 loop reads CACLHSSGANVLTF. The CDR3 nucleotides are TGTGCCTGCCTACATAGCTCTGGGGCCAACGTCCTGACTTTC.

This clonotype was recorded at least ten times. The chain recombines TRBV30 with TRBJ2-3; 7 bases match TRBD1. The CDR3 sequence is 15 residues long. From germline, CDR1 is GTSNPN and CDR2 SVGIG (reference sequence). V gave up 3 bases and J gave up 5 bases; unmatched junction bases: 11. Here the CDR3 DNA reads TGTGCCTGGAGCGCCAGGTCACAGGGGAAAGATACGCAGTATTTT. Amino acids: CAWSARSQGKDTQYF. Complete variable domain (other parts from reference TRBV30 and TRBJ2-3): SQTIHQWPATLVQPVGSPLSLECTVEGTSNPNLYWYRQAAGRGLQLLFYSVGIGQISSEVPQNLSASRPQDRQFILSSKKLLLSDSGFYLCAWSARSQGKDTQYFGPGTRLTVL.

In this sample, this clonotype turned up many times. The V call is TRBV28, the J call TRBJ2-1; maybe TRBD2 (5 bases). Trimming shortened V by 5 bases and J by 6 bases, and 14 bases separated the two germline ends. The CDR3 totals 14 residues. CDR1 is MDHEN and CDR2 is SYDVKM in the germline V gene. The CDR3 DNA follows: TGTGCCAGCAGTATTAGTGGCAGCGGCAATGAGCAGTTCTTC. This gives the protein CASSISGSGNEQFF.

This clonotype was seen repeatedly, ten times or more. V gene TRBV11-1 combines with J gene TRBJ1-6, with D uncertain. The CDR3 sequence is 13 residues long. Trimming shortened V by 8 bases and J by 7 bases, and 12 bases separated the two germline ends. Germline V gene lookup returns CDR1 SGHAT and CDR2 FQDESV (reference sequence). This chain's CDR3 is CASGSITNSPLHF. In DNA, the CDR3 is TGTGCCAGCGGATCTATAACGAATTCACCCCTCCACTTT.

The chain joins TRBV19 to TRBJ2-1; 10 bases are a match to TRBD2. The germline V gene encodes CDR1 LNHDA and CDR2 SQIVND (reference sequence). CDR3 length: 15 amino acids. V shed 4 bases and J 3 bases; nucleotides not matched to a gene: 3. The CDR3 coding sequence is TGTGCCAGTAGTACGGGACTAGCGAGCTACAATGAGCAGTTCTTC. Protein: CASSTGLASYNEQFF.

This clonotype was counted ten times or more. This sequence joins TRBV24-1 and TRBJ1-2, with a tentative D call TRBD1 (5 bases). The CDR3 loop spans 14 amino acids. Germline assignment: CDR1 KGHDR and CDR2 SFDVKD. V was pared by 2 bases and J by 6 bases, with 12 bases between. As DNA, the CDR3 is TGTGCCACCAGTGATTCGGGACGGGGCGATGGCTACACCTTC. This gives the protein CATSDSGRGDGYTF.

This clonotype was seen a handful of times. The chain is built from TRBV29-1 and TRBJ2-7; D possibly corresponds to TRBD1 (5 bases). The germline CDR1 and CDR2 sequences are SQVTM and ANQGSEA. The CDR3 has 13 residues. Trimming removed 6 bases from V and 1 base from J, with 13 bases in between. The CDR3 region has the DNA TGCAGCGTCTCTAGAGACAGTTCCTACGAGCAGTACTTC. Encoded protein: CSVSRDSSYEQYF.

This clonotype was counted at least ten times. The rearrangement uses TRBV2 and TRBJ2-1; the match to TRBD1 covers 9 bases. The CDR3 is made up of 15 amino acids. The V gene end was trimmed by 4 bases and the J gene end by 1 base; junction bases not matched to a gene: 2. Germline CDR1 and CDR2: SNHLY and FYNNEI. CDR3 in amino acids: CASSGDRVSYNEQFF. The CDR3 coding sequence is TGTGCCAGCAGTGGGGACAGGGTGTCCTACAATGAGCAGTTCTTC.

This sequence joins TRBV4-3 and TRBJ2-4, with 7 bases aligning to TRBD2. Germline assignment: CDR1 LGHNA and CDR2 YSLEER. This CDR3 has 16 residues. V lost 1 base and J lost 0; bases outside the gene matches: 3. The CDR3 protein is CASSQGRELAKNIQYF. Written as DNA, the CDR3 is TGCGCCAGCAGCCAAGGGCGGGAGCTAGCCAAAAACATTCAGTACTTC.

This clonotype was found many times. This CDR3 reads CSARGGVTTDTQYF. CDR3 DNA: TGCAGTGCTAGGGGGGGGGTTACCACAGATACGCAGTATTTT. This sequence joins TRBV20-1 and TRBJ2-3, with 7 bases aligning to TRBD2. Germline V lookup: CDR1 DFQATT, CDR2 SNEGSKA (reference sequence). This CDR3 is 14 amino acids long. The ends lost 3 bases at V and 2 bases at J; junction bases unmatched: 5.

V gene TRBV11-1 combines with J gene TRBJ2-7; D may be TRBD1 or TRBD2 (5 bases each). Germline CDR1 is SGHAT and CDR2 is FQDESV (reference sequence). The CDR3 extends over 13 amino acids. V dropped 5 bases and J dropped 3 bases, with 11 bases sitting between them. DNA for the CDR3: TGTGCCAGCAGCCATAGTGGGGGCTACGAGCAGTACTTC. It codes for CASSHSGGYEQYF.

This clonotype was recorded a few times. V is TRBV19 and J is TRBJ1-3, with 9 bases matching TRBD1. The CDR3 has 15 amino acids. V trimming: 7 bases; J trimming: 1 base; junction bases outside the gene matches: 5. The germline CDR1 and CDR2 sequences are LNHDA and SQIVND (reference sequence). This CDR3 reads CASTKDRGSGNTIYF. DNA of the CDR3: TGTGCCAGTACTAAGGACAGGGGATCTGGAAACACCATATATTTT.

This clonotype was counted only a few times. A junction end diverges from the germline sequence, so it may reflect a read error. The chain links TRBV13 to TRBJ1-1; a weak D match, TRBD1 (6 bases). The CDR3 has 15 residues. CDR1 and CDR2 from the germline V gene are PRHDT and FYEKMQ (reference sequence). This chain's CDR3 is CANSSNRAAGTEAFF. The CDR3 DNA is TGTGCCAACAGCTCTAACAGGGCAGCGGGCACTGAAGCTTTCTTT.

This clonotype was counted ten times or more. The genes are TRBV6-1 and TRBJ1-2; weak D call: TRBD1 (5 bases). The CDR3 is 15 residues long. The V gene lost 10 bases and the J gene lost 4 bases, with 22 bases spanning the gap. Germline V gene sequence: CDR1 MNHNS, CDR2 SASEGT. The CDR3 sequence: CATSPSRDRFYGYTF. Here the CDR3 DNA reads TGTGCCACCTCCCCTTCCCGGGACCGGTTCTATGGCTACACCTTC.

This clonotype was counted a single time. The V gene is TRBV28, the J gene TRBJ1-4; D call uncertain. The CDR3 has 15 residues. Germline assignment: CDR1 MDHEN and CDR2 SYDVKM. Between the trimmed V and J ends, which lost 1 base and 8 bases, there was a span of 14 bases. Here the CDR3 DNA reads TGTGCCAGCAGTTTATTGGTGGGAGTGGAGGAAAAACTGTTTTTT. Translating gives CASSLLVGVEEKLFF.

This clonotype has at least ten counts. The CDR3 DNA follows: TGTGCCAGCAGCGTAGGTGGGGGGACCCAGTACTTC. Its protein is CASSVGGGTQYF. The chain couples TRBV9 to TRBJ2-5; D might be TRBD1 or TRBD2, each matching 5 bases. Trimming removed 0 bases from V and 7 bases from J, with 7 bases in between. Germline assignment: CDR1 SGDLS and CDR2 YYNGEE. The length of the CDR3 is 12 residues. Using reference TRBV9 and TRBJ2-5 for the parts outside the CDR3, the full variable domain is DSGVTQTPKHLITATGQRVTLRCSPRSGDLSVYWYQQSLDQGLQFLIQYYNGEERAKGNILERFSAQQFPDLHSELNLSSLELGDSALYFCASSVGGGTQYFGPGTRLLVL.

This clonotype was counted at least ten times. CDR3 nucleotides: TGCAGTGCTCCCCGGGGCTCCTACAATGAGCAGTTCTTC. Its translation: CSAPRGSYNEQFF. This chain joins TRBV20-1 and TRBJ2-1, with D possibly TRBD2 on 5 matching bases. Looked up from germline, CDR1 is DFQATT and CDR2 is SNEGSKA (reference sequence). CDR3 length equals 13 residues. The germline V and J ends were trimmed by 5 bases and 0 bases, with 8 bases remaining between them.

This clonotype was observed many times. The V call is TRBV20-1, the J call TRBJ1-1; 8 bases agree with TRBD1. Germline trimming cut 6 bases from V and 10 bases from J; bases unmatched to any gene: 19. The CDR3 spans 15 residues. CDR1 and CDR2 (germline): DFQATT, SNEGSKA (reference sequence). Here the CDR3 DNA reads TGCAGTGCCGGCGGACAGGGACAAGGGTTGAGGGGAGCTTTCTTT. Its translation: CSAGGQGQGLRGAFF.

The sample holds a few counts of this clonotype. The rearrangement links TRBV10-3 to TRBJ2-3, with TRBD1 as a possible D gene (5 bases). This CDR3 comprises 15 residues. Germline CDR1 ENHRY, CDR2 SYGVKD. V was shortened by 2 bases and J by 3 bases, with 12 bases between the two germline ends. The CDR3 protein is CAISEGREQTDTQYF. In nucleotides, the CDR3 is TGTGCCATCAGTGAGGGCAGGGAACAGACAGATACGCAGTATTTT.

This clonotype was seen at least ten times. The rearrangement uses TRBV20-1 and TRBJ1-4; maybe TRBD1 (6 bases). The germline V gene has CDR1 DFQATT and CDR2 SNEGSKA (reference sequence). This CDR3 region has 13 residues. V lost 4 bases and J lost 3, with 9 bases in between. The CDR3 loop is CSATGVSNEKLFF. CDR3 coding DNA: TGCAGTGCTACAGGGGTGTCTAATGAAAAACTGTTTTTT.

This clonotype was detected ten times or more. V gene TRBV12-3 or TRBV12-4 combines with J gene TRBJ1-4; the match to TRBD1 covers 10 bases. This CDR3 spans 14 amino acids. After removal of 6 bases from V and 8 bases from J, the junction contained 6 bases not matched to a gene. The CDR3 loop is CASSGQGVMEKLFF. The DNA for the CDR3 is TGTGCCAGCAGCGGACAGGGGGTAATGGAAAAACTGTTTTTT.

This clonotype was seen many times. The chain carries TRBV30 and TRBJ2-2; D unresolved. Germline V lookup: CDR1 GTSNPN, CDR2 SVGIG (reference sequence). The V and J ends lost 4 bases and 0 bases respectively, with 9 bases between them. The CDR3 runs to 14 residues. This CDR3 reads CAWIVPANTGELFF. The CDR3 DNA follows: TGTGCCTGGATTGTGCCAGCGAACACCGGGGAGCTGTTTTTT.

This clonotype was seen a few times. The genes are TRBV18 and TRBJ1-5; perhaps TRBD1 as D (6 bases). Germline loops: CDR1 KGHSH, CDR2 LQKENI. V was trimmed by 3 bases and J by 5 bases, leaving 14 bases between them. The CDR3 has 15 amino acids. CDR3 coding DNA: TGTGCCAGCTCACCGGCACCAGGGGAGGATCAGCCCCAGCATTTT. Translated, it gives CASSPAPGEDQPQHF.

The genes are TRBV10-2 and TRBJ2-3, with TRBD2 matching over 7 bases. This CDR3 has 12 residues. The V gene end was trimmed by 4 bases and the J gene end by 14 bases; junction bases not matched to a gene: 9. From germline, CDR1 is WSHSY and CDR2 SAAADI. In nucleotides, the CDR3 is TGCGCCAGCAGTGGGAGCGGGATGGGGGGGTATTTT. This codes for CASSGSGMGGYF.

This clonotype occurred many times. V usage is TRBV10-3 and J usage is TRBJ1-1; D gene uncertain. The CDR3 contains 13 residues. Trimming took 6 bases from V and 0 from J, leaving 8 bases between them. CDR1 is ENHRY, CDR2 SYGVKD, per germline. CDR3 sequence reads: CAIRGDMNTEAFF. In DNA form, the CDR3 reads TGTGCCATCAGGGGTGACATGAACACTGAAGCTTTCTTT.

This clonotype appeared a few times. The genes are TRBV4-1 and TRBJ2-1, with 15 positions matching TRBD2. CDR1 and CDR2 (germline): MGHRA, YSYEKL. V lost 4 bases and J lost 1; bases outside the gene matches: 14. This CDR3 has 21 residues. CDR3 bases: TGCGCCAGCAGCCCTATGAGGACTAGCGGGAGGGCCGGTAGTTCCTACAATGAGCAGTTCTTC. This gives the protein CASSPMRTSGRAGSSYNEQFF.

CDR3 region: CASSGQKGTKSFF. The DNA of the CDR3 is TGTGCCAGCAGTGGGCAAAAGGGGACTAAATCTTTCTTT. The chain couples TRBV28 to TRBJ1-1; TRBD1 might be the D (5 bases). Trimming removed 5 bases at V and 12 bases at J, with 19 bases between. Germline-derived CDR1 and CDR2 are MDHEN and SYDVKM. This CDR3 is built from 13 residues.

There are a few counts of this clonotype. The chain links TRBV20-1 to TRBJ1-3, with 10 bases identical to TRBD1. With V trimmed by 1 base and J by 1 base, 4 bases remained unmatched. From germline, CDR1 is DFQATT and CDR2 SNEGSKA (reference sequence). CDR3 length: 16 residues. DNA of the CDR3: TGCAGTGCTAGAGCTAGACAGGGGGCATCTGGAAACACCATATATTTT. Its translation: CSARARQGASGNTIYF.

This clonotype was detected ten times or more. The CDR3 here is CASSTGGQSTDTQYF. The CDR3 DNA reads as TGTGCCAGCAGCACGGGAGGGCAAAGCACAGATACGCAGTATTTT. The rearrangement uses TRBV7-3 and TRBJ2-3; 8 nucleotides align to TRBD2. The CDR3 consists of 15 residues. The V gene end was trimmed by 5 bases and the J gene end by 0 bases; junction bases not matched to a gene: 4. Germline assignment: CDR1 SGHTA and CDR2 FQGTGA.